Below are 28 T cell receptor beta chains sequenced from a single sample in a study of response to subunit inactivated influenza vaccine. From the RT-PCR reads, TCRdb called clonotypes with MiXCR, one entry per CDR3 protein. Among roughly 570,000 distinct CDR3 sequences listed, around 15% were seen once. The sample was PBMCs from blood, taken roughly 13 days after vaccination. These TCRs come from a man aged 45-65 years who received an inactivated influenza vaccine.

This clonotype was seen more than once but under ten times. CDR3 sequence (DNA): TGTGCCAGCAGCTTCGGTTCGCGATCGGCCCTCCACTTT. Its protein is CASSFGSRSALHF. V is TRBV7-6 and J is TRBJ1-6, with D uncertain. The CDR3 contains 13 residues. Germline-derived CDR1 and CDR2 are SGHVS and FNYEAQ. V lost 3 bases, J lost 14 bases, and 14 bases lay in between.

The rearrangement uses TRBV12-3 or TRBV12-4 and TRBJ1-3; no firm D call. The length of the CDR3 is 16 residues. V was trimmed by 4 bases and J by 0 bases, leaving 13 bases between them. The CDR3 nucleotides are TGTGCCAGCAGTTCATGGTCGTCTCTCTCTGGAAACACCATATATTTT. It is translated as CASSSWSSLSGNTIYF.

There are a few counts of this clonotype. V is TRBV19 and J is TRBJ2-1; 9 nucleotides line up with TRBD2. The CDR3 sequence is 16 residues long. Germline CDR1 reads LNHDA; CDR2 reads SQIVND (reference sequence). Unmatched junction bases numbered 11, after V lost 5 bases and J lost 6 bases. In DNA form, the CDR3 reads TGTGCCAGTAGTTCCATAGCGGGAGCCAACTTCAATGAGCAGTTCTTC. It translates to CASSSIAGANFNEQFF.

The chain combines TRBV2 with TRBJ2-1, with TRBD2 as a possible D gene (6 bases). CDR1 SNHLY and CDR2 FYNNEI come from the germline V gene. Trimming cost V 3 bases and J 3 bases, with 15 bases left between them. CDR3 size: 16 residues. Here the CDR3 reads CASSEGGVTLYNEQFF. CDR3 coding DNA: TGTGCCAGCAGTGAGGGGGGTGTTACACTCTACAATGAGCAGTTCTTC.

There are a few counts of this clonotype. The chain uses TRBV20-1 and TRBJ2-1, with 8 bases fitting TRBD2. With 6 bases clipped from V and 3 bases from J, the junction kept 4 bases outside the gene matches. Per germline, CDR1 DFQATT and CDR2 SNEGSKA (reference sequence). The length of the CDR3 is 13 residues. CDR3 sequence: CSARGGNYNEQFF. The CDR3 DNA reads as TGCAGTGCCCGGGGGGGTAACTACAATGAGCAGTTCTTC.

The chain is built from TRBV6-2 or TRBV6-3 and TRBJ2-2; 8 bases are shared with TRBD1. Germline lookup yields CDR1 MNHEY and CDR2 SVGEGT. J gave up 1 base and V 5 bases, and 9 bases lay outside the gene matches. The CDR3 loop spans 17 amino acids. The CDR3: CASSPDRQGLNTGELFF. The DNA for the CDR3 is TGTGCCAGCAGTCCAGATAGACAGGGGTTGAACACCGGGGAGCTGTTTTTT.

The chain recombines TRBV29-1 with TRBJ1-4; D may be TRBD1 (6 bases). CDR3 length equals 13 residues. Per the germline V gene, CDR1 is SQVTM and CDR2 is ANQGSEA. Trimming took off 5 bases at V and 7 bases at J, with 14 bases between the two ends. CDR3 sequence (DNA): TGCAGCGTTCAGGGGTCGTGGACTGAAAAACTGTTTTTT. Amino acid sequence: CSVQGSWTEKLFF.

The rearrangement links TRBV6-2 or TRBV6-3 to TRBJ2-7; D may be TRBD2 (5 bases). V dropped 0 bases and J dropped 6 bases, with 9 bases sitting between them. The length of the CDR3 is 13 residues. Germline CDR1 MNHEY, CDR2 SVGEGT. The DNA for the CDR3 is TGTGCCAGCAGTTACTCGACGAGGGCCGAGCAGTACTTC. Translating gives CASSYSTRAEQYF.

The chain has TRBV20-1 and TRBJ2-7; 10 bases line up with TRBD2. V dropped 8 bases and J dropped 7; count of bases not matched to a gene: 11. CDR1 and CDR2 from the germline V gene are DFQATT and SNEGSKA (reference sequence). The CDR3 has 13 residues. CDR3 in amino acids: CSKQLAGVGEQYF. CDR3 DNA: TGCAGTAAACAGCTAGCGGGAGTTGGGGAGCAGTACTTC.

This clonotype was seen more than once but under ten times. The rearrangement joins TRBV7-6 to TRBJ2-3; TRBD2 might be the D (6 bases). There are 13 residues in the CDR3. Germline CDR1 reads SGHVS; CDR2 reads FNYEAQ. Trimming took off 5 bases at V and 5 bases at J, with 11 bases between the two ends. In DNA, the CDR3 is TGTGCCAGCAGCCTGGGGCGGGAAGATACGCAGTATTTT. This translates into CASSLGREDTQYF.

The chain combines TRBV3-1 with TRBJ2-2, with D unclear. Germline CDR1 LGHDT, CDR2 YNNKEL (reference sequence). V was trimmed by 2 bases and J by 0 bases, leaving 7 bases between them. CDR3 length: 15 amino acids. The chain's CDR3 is CASSQTLTNTGELFF. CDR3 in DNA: TGTGCCAGCAGCCAAACCCTAACGAACACCGGGGAGCTGTTTTTT.

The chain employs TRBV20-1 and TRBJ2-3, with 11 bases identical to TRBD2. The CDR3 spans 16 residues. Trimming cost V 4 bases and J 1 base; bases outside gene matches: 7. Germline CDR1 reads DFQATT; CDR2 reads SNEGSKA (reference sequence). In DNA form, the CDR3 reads TGCAGTGCTACCTCTTCACTAGCGGGAGGCACAGATACGCAGTATTTT. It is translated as CSATSSLAGGTDTQYF.

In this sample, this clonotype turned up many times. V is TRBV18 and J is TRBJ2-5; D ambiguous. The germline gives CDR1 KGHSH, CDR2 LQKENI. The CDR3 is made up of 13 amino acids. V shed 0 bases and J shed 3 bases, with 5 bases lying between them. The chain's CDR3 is CASSPPGEETQYF. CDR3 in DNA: TGTGCCAGCTCACCACCGGGCGAAGAGACCCAGTACTTC.

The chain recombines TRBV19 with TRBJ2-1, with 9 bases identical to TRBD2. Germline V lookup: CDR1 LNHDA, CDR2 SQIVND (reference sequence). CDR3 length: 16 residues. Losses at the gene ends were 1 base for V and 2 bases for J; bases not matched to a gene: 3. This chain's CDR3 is CASSIASGTAYNEQFF. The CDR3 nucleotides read TGTGCCAGTAGTATAGCTAGCGGGACAGCCTACAATGAGCAGTTCTTC.

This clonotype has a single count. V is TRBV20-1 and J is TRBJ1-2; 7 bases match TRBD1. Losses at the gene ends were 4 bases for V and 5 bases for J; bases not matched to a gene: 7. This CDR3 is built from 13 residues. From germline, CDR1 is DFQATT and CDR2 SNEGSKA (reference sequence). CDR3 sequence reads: CSATLGRGYGYTF. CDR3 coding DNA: TGCAGTGCTACCTTAGGCAGGGGGTATGGCTACACCTTC.

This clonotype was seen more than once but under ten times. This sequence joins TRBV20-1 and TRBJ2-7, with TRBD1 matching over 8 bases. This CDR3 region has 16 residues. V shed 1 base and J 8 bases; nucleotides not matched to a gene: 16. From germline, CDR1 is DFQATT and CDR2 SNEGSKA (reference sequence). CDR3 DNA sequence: TGCAGTGCTAGAGGTTTGCAAGGACAGGGCTTAGGTCAGCAGTACTTC. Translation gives CSARGLQGQGLGQQYF.

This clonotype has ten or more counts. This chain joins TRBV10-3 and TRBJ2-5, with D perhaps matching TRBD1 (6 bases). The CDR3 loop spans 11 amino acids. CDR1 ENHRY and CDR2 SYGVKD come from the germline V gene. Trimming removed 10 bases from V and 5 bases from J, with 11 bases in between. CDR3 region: CATRGLETQYF. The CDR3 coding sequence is TGTGCCACGAGGGGGTTGGAGACCCAGTACTTC.

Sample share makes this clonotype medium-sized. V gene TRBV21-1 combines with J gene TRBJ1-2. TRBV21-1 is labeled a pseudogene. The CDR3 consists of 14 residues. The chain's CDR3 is CASSLLITQGIYTF. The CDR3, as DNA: TGTGCCAGCAGCCTGCTTATAACGCAAGGAATCTACACCTTC.

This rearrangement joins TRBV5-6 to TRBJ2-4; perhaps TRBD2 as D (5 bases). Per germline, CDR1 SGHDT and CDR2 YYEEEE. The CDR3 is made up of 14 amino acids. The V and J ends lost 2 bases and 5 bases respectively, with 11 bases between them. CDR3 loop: CASSFPRRENIQYF. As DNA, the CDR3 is TGTGCCAGCAGCTTTCCTCGGCGGGAAAACATTCAGTACTTC.

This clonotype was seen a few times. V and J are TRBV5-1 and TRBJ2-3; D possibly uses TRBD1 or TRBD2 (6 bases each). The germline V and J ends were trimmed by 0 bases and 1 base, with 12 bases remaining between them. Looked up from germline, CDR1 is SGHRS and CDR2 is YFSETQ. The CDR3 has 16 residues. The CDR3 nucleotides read TGCGCCAGCAGCTTGGAGGGGGGTTCAGGCACAGATACGCAGTATTTT. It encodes CASSLEGGSGTDTQYF.

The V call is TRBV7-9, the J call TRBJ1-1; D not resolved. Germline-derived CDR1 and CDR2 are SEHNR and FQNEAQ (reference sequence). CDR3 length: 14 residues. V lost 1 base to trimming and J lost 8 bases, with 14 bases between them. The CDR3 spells CASSLGVVAGEAFF. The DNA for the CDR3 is TGTGCCAGCAGCTTAGGAGTTGTGGCGGGGGAAGCTTTCTTT.

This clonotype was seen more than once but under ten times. The CDR3 sequence: CASSWDWRADTQYF. The CDR3 coding sequence is TGTGCCAGCAGTTGGGACTGGAGGGCAGATACGCAGTATTTT. V and J are TRBV6-5 and TRBJ2-3; possible D gene TRBD2, 6 bases. CDR3 length: 14 amino acids. The germline V gene has CDR1 MNHEY and CDR2 SVGAGI. Trimming shortened V by 4 bases and J by 4 bases, and 12 bases separated the two germline ends.

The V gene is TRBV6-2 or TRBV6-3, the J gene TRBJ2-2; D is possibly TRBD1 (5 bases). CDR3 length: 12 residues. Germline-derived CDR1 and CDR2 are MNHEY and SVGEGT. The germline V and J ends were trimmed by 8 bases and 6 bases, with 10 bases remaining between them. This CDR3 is CASARVAGELFF. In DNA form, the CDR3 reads TGTGCCAGCGCCAGGGTCGCCGGGGAGCTGTTTTTT.

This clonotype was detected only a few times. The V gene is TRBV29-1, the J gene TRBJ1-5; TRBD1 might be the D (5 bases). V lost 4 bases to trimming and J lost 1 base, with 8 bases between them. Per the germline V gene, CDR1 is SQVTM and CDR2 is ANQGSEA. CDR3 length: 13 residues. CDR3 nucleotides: TGCAGCGTTGCGCGGGGCAGCAATCAGCCCCAGCATTTT. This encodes CSVARGSNQPQHF.

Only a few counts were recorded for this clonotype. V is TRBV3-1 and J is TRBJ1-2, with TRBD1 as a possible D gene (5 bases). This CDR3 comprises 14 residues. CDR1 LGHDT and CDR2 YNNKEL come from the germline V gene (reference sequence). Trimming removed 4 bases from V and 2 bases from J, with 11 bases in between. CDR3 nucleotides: TGTGCCAGCAGCCGTGGAGAGGGGAACTATGGCTACACCTTC. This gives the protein CASSRGEGNYGYTF.

The CDR3 is CSAPGIGAYEQYF. In DNA form, the CDR3 reads TGCAGTGCCCCGGGGATCGGTGCCTACGAGCAGTACTTC. V gene TRBV20-1 combines with J gene TRBJ2-7, with D perhaps matching TRBD2 (5 bases). V was cut by 6 bases and J by 2 bases, with 14 bases left in between. The germline gives CDR1 DFQATT, CDR2 SNEGSKA (reference sequence). The CDR3 is 13 amino acids.

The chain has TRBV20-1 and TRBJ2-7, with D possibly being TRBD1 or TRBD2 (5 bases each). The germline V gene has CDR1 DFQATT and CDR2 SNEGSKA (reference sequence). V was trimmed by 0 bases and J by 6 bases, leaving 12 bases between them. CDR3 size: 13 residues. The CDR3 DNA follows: TGCAGTGCTAGAGATCCAGGGACGTCCGAGCAGTACTTC. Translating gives CSARDPGTSEQYF.

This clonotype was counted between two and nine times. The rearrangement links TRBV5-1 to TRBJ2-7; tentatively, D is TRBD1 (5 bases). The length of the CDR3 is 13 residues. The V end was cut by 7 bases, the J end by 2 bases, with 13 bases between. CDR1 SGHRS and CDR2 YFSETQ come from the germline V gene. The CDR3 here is CASGFQGTYEQYF. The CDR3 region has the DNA TGCGCCAGCGGATTTCAGGGTACCTACGAGCAGTACTTC.